Sequencing of this T cell receptor beta chain was carried out in a study of CD8 T cells in Susac syndrome. RNA was extracted with the RNeasy kit, and a quantity of 0.5 to 1 ug was reverse transcribed using random hexamers. Amplification of TCR beta CDR3 was carried out by immunoSEQ multiplex PCR, which covered 54 Vbeta and 13 Jbeta segments. TCRdb re-called the immunoSEQ multiplex PCR reads through MiXCR, storing one row per CDR3 protein. The table has 200,000 to 250,000 distinct CDR3 sequences, 95% seen once. Relapsing-remitting disease, either stable or active, was present in the multiple sclerosis controls, who were treatment-naive patients. Germline loops: CDR1 SGHRS, CDR2 YFSETQ. CDR3 length: 14 amino acids. Losses at the gene ends were 4 bases for V and 2 bases for J; bases not matched to a gene: 4.

V gene TRBV5-1 combines with J gene TRBJ2-5, with 8 bases aligning to TRBD1. Sequencing was carried out using CD4+ T cells from PBMCs. This TCR was recovered from a human donor with multiple sclerosis. The CDR3 protein is CASSPGQEQETQYF. The CDR3 nucleotides are TGCGCCAGCAGCCCGGGACAGGAGCAAGAGACCCAGTACTTC.